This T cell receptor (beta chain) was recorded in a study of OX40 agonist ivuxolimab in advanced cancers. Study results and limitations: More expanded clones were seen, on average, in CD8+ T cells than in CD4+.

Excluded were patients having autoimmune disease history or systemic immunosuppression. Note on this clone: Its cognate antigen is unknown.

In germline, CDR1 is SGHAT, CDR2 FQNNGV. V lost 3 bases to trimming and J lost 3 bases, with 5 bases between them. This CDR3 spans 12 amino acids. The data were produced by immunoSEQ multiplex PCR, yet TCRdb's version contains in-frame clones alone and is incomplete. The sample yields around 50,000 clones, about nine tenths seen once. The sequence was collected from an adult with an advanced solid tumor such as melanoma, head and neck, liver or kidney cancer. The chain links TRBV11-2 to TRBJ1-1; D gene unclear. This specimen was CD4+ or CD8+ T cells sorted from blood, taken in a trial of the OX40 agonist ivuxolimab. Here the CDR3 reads CASSFSHTEAFF. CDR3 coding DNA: TGTGCCAGCAGCTTCTCCCACACTGAAGCTTTCTTT.